This entry describes one TCR beta chain. As for treatment: preoperative locoregional IRX-2 cytokine immunotherapy. This specimen comes from a study of preoperative IRX-2 immunotherapy in early breast cancer. The assay was immunoSEQ multiplex PCR, and TCRdb's table has in-frame clones only and misses some. The repertoire holds about 25,000 clones, with approximately 95% as singletons. The receptor was derived from a human donor with breast cancer. Sequencing was performed on tumor tissue, taken after IRX-2 immunotherapy.

CDR3 protein: CASRDRQATYNEQFF. DNA for the CDR3: TGTGCCAGCAGAGATAGACAGGCAACCTACAATGAGCAGTTCTTC. The chain combines TRBV2 with TRBJ2-1; perhaps TRBD1 as D (6 bases). CDR3 length equals 15 residues. V was cut by 6 bases and J by 2 bases, with 14 bases left in between. Germline V gene data show CDR1 as SNHLY and CDR2 as FYNNEI.